This record covers a single TCR beta chain. The entry originates in a study of blood T cell repertoires in COVID-19. On the study more broadly: PBMCs, B-cell-depleted T cells, or T cells provided the cDNA or gDNA that made up the material.

V lost 4 bases, J lost 6 bases, and 8 bases lay in between. The length of the CDR3 is 12 residues. Original processing methods: Estimated nucleated cell counts came from reference gene primer amplification. Data came from immunoSEQ multiplex PCR; TCRdb stores just in-frame clones and leaves some out. That table furnishes V, J and clone size, whereas the DNA furnished D and trimming. The sample holds about 170,000 clones, roughly 86% seen once. The chain couples TRBV12-3 or TRBV12-4 to TRBJ2-3; D gene uncertain. Sequencing was performed on peripheral blood. The source is a woman older than 75 with COVID-19, enrolled during active disease. CDR3 protein: CASSSLRDTQYF. CDR3 nucleotides: TGTGCCAGCAGTTCCCTCAGGGATACGCAGTATTTT.